These T cell receptor beta chains were read from a single sample in a study of blood T cell repertoires in COVID-19. Repertoires were generated with immunoSEQ multiplex PCR, while TCRdb's copy carries only in-frame clones and drops some. The sample gives more than 70,000 clones, less than 90% of which show up once; 18% is in the top ten. Sequenced sample: peripheral blood. The receptors stem from a woman older than 75 with acute or convalescent COVID-19. The conserved cysteine and the conserved F or W are not part of the CDR3 here. The order of the fields is CDR3 length, J gene, V gene, CDR3 protein.

14,TRBJ2-3,TRBV24-1,ATSDRLAGLTDTQY
12,TRBJ1-2,TRBV3-1/TRBV3-2,ASSRGQKPYGYT
14,TRBJ1-3,TRBV9,ASSVGQGVSGNTIY
14,TRBJ2-1,TRBV2,ASSQRGGITYNEQF
11,TRBJ1-1,TRBV10-3,AISEAGNTEAF
12,TRBJ2-7,TRBV18,ASSPGQGIHEQY
13,TRBJ2-7,TRBV5-4,ASSLQGAVRYEQY
12,TRBJ2-7,TRBV21-1,ASSKVKQGDEQY
13,TRBJ2-7,TRBV30,AWSVPWTGVHEQY
13,TRBJ1-6,TRBV5-1,ASSDGTGLNSPLH
14,TRBJ1-5,TRBV6-6,ASSPKGVDSNQPQH
12,TRBJ2-7,TRBV5-1,ASSPGGRIYEQY
10,TRBJ1-6,TRBV2,ASSEPPTGIH
14,TRBJ2-5,TRBV28,ASSLLTSGGEETQY
11,TRBJ2-5,TRBV29-1,SVDRGRAETQY
10,TRBJ1-1,TRBV18,ASHRGNTEAF
11,TRBJ2-5,TRBV5-4,ASSLAGAETQY
12,TRBJ1-5,TRBV18,ASSGQGSNQPQH
11,TRBJ2-7,TRBV9,ASSVAEGYEQY
14,TRBJ2-5,TRBV5-1,ASRPLKGGAWETQY
13,TRBJ1-2,TRBV4-1,ASSQGQGIFYGYT
17,TRBJ2-1,TRBV27,ASNKQFMRVQRGGNEQF
11,TRBJ2-7,TRBV12-3/TRBV12-4,ASSPTSPYEQY